This T cell receptor beta chain was recovered during a study of blood T cell repertoires in COVID-19. Across the whole study: COVID-19 samples collected from the United States, Italy and Spain covered acute and convalescent phases. The cDNA or gDNA used as material had been derived from T cells, B-cell-depleted T cells, or PBMCs.

CDR3 length: 14 residues. Looked up from germline, CDR1 is MNHEY and CDR2 is SVGAGI. Trimming cost V 6 bases and J 5 bases; bases outside gene matches: 7. In the original workflow: By means of reference gene primer amplification, nucleated cell counts were estimated. The data were produced by immunoSEQ multiplex PCR, yet TCRdb's version contains in-frame clones alone and is incomplete. The V and J calls and clone size are taken from that table; D and trimming were inferred from the DNA. Of fewer than 90,000 clones listed, roughly 75% were seen once; the top ten hold approximately 4.6%. The sequence was obtained from a woman aged 45-65 years with acute or convalescent COVID-19. The genes are TRBV6-5 and TRBJ2-3, with TRBD2 matching over 8 bases. Source material: peripheral blood. In DNA, the CDR3 is TGTGCCAGCAGGGTAGCGGGGCCCCGAGATACGCAGTATTTT. This codes for CASRVAGPRDTQYF.